The 20 T cell receptor beta chains below all came from one sample that was sequenced in a study of human thymus T cells. Profiled with immunoSEQ multiplex PCR; TCRdb holds only in-frame clones, not every one. There are roughly 86,000 clones in the sample; about 96% occur only once, and approximately 0.03% lies in the top ten. Resections removed during corrective heart surgery provided the thymus tissue used. The sequenced sample was thymus tissue. The receptors were gathered from a boy less than two years old with a congenital heart defect but otherwise immunologically healthy.

The rearrangement uses TRBV7-2 and TRBJ1-1; 9 nucleotides agree with TRBD1. Per germline, CDR1 SGHTA and CDR2 FQGNSA. Unmatched junction bases numbered 7, after V lost 5 bases and J lost 0 bases. The CDR3 consists of 16 residues. The CDR3 protein is CASSPRQGGMNTEAFF. Written as DNA, the CDR3 is TGTGCCAGCAGCCCCAGACAGGGGGGGATGAACACTGAAGCTTTCTTT. Based on the CDR3 plus reference TRBV7-2 and TRBJ1-1, the full variable domain is GAGVSQSPSNKVTEKGKDVELRCDPISGHTALYWYRQSLGQGLEFLIYFQGNSAPDKSGLPSDRFSAERTGGSVSTLTIQRTQQEDSAVYLCASSPRQGGMNTEAFFGQGTRLTVV.

CDR3 region: CSVVTDPRNEQFF. The CDR3 coding sequence is TGCAGCGTTGTTACGGATCCCCGAAATGAGCAGTTCTTC. J is TRBJ2-1 and V is TRBV29-1, with unresolved D. Germline lookup yields CDR1 SQVTM and CDR2 ANQGSEA. The CDR3 has 13 residues. The ends were cut back, 4 bases at V and 7 bases at J, with 14 bases in the middle.

This rearrangement joins TRBV10-3 to TRBJ2-1; TRBD2 aligns across 8 bases. Germline CDR1 ENHRY, CDR2 SYGVKD. V shed 8 bases, J shed 6 bases, and the junction held 15 bases outside the gene matches. The CDR3 runs to 16 residues. The DNA for the CDR3 is TGTGCCATCTCTCGGCCGGGAGGGGTCTTGACCAATGAGCAGTTCTTC. Its translation is CAISRPGGVLTNEQFF.

V usage is TRBV19 and J usage is TRBJ1-1, with a possible D match to TRBD1 (6 bases). The V gene lost 0 bases and the J gene lost 0 bases, with 17 bases spanning the gap. The CDR3 has 18 amino acids. The germline gives CDR1 LNHDA, CDR2 SQIVND (reference sequence). CDR3 in DNA: TGTGCCAGTAGTATAGATCGCGGGTGGAACAGGGTGAACACTGAAGCTTTCTTT. As protein: CASSIDRGWNRVNTEAFF.

The rearrangement links TRBV28 to TRBJ2-2, with a tentative D call TRBD1 (6 bases). The CDR3 has 14 residues. V shed 5 bases and J shed 4 bases, with 11 bases lying between them. Germline lookup yields CDR1 MDHEN and CDR2 SYDVKM. DNA for the CDR3: TGTGCCAGCAGTACCCTACAGGGCACCGGGGAGCTGTTTTTT. Its protein is CASSTLQGTGELFF.

Here the CDR3 reads CASSSDPAEAFF. CDR3 coding DNA: TGTGCCAGCAGCTCGGACCCGGCGGAAGCTTTCTTT. The chain has TRBV11-3 and TRBJ1-1, with D hard to call. V was trimmed by 4 bases and J by 8 bases, leaving 11 bases between them. The germline gives CDR1 SGHNT, CDR2 YENEEA. The CDR3 runs 12 residues.

J is TRBJ2-7 and V is TRBV9, with a tentative D call TRBD1 (6 bases). Germline V lookup: CDR1 SGDLS, CDR2 YYNGEE. CDR3 length equals 15 residues. V dropped 3 bases and J dropped 3 bases, with 16 bases sitting between them. The CDR3 DNA sequence: TGTGCCAGCAGCGCTGGACAGTGGTTCAGCTACGAGCAGTACTTC. Its translation is CASSAGQWFSYEQYF. The full variable domain, rest sourced from reference TRBV9 and TRBJ2-7, is DSGVTQTPKHLITATGQRVTLRCSPRSGDLSVYWYQQSLDQGLQFLIQYYNGEERAKGNILERFSAQQFPDLHSELNLSSLELGDSALYFCASSAGQWFSYEQYFGPGTRLTVT.

The chain has TRBV5-1 and TRBJ1-4; D uncertain. CDR1 and CDR2 (germline): SGHRS, YFSETQ. V was pared by 0 bases and J by 0 bases, with 9 bases between. There are 16 residues in the CDR3. Written as DNA, the CDR3 is TGCGCCAGCAGCTTGGGGAGCCCCACAACTAATGAAAAACTGTTTTTT. Amino acids: CASSLGSPTTNEKLFF. Based on the CDR3 plus reference TRBV5-1 and TRBJ1-4, the full variable domain is KAGVTQTPRYLIKTRGQQVTLSCSPISGHRSVSWYQQTPGQGLQFLFEYFSETQRNKGNFPGRFSGRQFSNSRSEMNVSTLELGDSALYLCASSLGSPTTNEKLFFGSGTQLSVL.

The chain carries TRBV4-2 and TRBJ2-3; weak D call: TRBD2 (5 bases). This CDR3 is 20 amino acids long. Trimming cost V 0 bases and J 1 base, with 23 bases left between them. Germline V CDR1 and CDR2: LGHNA, YNFKEQ. For the CDR3, the DNA is TGTGCCAGCAGCCAAGACCCCGGGGTCCGGACGCTTGAACGCACAGATACGCAGTATTTT. It codes for CASSQDPGVRTLERTDTQYF.

The table lists this clone with a count of one. V gene TRBV4-3 combines with J gene TRBJ2-2; no clear D. The CDR3 length is 15 residues. V lost 1 base and J 4 bases, leaving 10 bases between the germline ends. CDR1 LGHNA and CDR2 YSLEER come from the germline V gene. The CDR3 DNA reads as TGCGCCAGCAGCCAAGGTAACCAGACCACCGGGGAGCTGTTTTTT. This gives the protein CASSQGNQTTGELFF.

J is TRBJ2-3 and V is TRBV25-1, with 11 bases fitting TRBD2. This CDR3 region has 15 residues. Per the germline V gene, CDR1 is MGHDK and CDR2 is SYGVNS. With 7 bases clipped from V and 4 bases from J, the junction kept 7 bases outside the gene matches. This CDR3 reads CASTQLAGEADTQYF. The CDR3 DNA is TGTGCCAGCACTCAACTAGCGGGAGAGGCAGATACGCAGTATTTT.

The chain is built from TRBV5-1 and TRBJ2-5; TRBD1 is a possible D gene (6 bases). The V end lost 7 bases, the J end lost 0 bases, and 16 bases lay between the germline ends. This CDR3 has 15 amino acids. From germline, CDR1 is SGHRS and CDR2 YFSETQ. The CDR3 DNA is TGCGCCAGCTTGAACGAACAGGGAGACCAAGAGACCCAGTACTTC. This gives the protein CASLNEQGDQETQYF.

This chain joins TRBV5-1 and TRBJ1-4; D is uncertain. The CDR3 runs 18 residues. The V gene lost 1 base and the J gene lost 0 bases, with 16 bases spanning the gap. Germline values: CDR1 SGHRS, CDR2 YFSETQ. In DNA, the CDR3 is TGCGCCAGCAGCTTGCGAATGAGGCCCGACGCAACTAATGAAAAACTGTTTTTT. Protein sequence: CASSLRMRPDATNEKLFF.

The chain couples TRBV2 to TRBJ1-5; D gene unclear. V lost 7 bases and J 2 bases, leaving 9 bases between the germline ends. This CDR3 spans 13 amino acids. Germline V lookup: CDR1 SNHLY, CDR2 FYNNEI. This CDR3 reads CASNWDGNQPQHF. In nucleotides, the CDR3 is TGTGCCAGCAATTGGGATGGCAATCAGCCCCAGCATTTT.

This clone was seen a single time. This chain joins TRBV4-1 and TRBJ2-1; TRBD1 aligns across 7 bases. J lost 1 base, V lost 0 bases, and 18 bases had no gene match. From germline, CDR1 is MGHRA and CDR2 YSYEKL. The CDR3 extends over 21 amino acids. The CDR3 coding sequence is TGCGCCAGCAGCCAAGAACTCAGTGGACAGGCAAGGTATAGGTCCTACAATGAGCAGTTCTTC. It translates to CASSQELSGQARYRSYNEQFF.

V usage is TRBV4-1 and J usage is TRBJ1-4; D possibly corresponds to TRBD1 (5 bases). Germline V gene data show CDR1 as MGHRA and CDR2 as YSYEKL. The length of the CDR3 is 15 residues. V gave up 5 bases and J gave up 2 bases, with 12 bases separating them. The CDR3 here is CASSNPGSTNEKLFF. Written as DNA, the CDR3 is TGCGCCAGCAGCAATCCAGGGTCTACTAATGAAAAACTGTTTTTT.

This chain links TRBV7-2 with TRBJ1-2; D not certain. The length of the CDR3 is 16 residues. Between the trimmed V and J ends, which lost 5 bases and 4 bases, there was a span of 20 bases. CDR1 is SGHTA and CDR2 is FQGNSA in the germline V gene. Here the CDR3 DNA reads TGTGCCAGCAGCCTCCGATCAGGCTCTGCTATCTATGGCTACACCTTC. This sequence encodes CASSLRSGSAIYGYTF.

V gene TRBV7-9 combines with J gene TRBJ1-1, with D unresolved. The ends were cut back, 0 bases at V and 2 bases at J, with 10 bases in the middle. Germline assignment: CDR1 SEHNR and CDR2 FQNEAQ (reference sequence). The CDR3 extends over 15 amino acids. In nucleotides, the CDR3 is TGTGCCAGCAGCTTAGCCATCCCAGACAACACTGAAGCTTTCTTT. This gives the protein CASSLAIPDNTEAFF.

The chain couples TRBV5-1 to TRBJ2-7, with 9 bases identical to TRBD2. From germline, CDR1 is SGHRS and CDR2 YFSETQ. The CDR3 spans 20 residues. Germline trimming cut 6 bases from V and 3 bases from J; bases unmatched to any gene: 25. The CDR3 loop reads CASTPETFAGREGLFYEQYF. The CDR3 DNA reads as TGCGCCAGCACCCCTGAGACATTCGCAGGGCGGGAGGGCCTCTTCTACGAGCAGTACTTC.

The sample holds one count of this clone. The chain recombines TRBV19 with TRBJ2-7; D is possibly TRBD2 (7 bases). Germline V gives CDR1 LNHDA, CDR2 SQIVND (reference sequence). The V and J ends lost 7 bases and 5 bases respectively, with 21 bases between them. There are 15 residues in the CDR3. The CDR3 nucleotides read TGTGCCAGTAAGACTAGGATAGGGGGGGCCAACGAGCAGTACTTC. This encodes CASKTRIGGANEQYF.